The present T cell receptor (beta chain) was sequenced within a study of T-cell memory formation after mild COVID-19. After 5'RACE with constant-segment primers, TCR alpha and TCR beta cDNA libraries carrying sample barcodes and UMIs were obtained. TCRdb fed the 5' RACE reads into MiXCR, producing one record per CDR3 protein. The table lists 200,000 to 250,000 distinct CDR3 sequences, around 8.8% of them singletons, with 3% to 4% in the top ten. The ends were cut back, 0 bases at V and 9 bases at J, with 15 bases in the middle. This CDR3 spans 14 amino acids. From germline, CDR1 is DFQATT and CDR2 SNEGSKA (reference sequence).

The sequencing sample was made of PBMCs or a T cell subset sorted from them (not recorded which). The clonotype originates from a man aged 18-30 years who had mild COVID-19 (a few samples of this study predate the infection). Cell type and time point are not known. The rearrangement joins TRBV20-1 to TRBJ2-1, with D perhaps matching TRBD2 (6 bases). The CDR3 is CSARDRLGGAEQFF. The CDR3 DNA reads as TGCAGTGCTAGAGATCGTCTGGGCGGGGCTGAGCAGTTCTTC.